The clone carrying this TCR beta chain was seen once. This specimen belongs to a study of blood T cell repertoires in COVID-19. Study processing details: Estimation of nucleated cell counts relied on the amplification of reference gene primers. Sequencing used immunoSEQ multiplex PCR; TCRdb keeps in-frame clones, though not all of them. V and J calls plus clone size are reproduced from that table; the DNA served to infer D and trimming. The sample has some 390,000 clones, around nine tenths seen once. Trimming cost V 7 bases and J 5 bases, with 17 bases left between them. CDR1 is LNHDA and CDR2 is SQIVND in the germline V gene (reference sequence). This CDR3 region has 14 residues.

The sample was peripheral blood. This clonotype was obtained from a human donor in a cohort sampled during active COVID-19. The chain is built from TRBV19 and TRBJ1-1; D not certain. The CDR3, as DNA: TGTGCCAGTAAAGACCGTCGGGAGTTGACTGAAGCTTTCTTT. It encodes CASKDRRELTEAFF.